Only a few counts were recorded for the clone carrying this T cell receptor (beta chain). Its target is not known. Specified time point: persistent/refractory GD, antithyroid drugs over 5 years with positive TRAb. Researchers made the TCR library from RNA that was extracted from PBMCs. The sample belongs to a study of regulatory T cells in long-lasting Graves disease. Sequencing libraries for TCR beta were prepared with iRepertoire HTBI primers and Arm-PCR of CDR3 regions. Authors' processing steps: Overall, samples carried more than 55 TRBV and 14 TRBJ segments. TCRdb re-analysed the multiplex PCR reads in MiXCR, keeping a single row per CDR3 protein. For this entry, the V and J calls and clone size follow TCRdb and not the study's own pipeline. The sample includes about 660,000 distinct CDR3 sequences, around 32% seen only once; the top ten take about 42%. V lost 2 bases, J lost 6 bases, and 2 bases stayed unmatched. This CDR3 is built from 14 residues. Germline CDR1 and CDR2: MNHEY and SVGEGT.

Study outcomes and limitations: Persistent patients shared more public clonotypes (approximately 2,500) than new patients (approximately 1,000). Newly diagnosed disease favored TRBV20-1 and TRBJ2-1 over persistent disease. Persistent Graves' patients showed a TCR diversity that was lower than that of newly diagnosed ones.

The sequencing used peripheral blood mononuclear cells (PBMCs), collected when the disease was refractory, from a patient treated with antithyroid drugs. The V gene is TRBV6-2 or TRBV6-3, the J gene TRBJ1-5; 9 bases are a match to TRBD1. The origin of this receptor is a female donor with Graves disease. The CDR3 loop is CASSYTGGGQPQHF. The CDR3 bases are TGTGCCAGCAGTTACACAGGGGGCGGTCAGCCCCAGCATTTT.